The rows below give T cell receptor beta chains drawn from one sample of a study of cytomegalovirus exposure and HLA in healthy donors. Produced via immunoSEQ multiplex PCR; TCRdb's table is partial and in-frame only. The sample shows around 100,000 clones, and about 0.59% sits with its ten largest clones. Sequencing was performed on PBMCs. The receptor set was obtained from a man in his fifties or sixties in good health and CMV-seronegative. CDR3s include the opening cysteine and the closing phenylalanine or tryptophan. The D gene is left open where the match is weak.

len	v_gene	j_gene	d_gene	CDR3nt	CDR3aa
13	TRBV7-3	TRBJ2-7	TRBD1	TGTGCCAGCAGCAAAGGGACAGCCTACGAGCAGTACTTC	CASSKGTAYEQYF
14	TRBV5-6	TRBJ2-4	-	TGTGCCAGCAGCTTGGTCAGCGTAGAAAACATTCAGTACTTC	CASSLVSVENIQYF
14	TRBV5-6	TRBJ2-3	TRBD2	TGTGCCAGCAGCCCGGGACTAACGATAGATACGCAGTATTTT	CASSPGLTIDTQYF
13	TRBV15	TRBJ1-2	-	TGTGCCACCAGCACAGCACTAGCCACCGGCTACACCTTC	CATSTALATGYTF
12	TRBV2	TRBJ2-7	-	TGTGCCAGCTCGCGGGACGTCTACGAGCAGTACTTC	CASSRDVYEQYF
15	TRBV18	TRBJ2-7	TRBD1	TGTGCCAGCTCAGCCGACAGGGGGCGTGGAGGAGAGCAGTACTTC	CASSADRGRGGEQYF
15	TRBV4-3	TRBJ2-2	-	TGCGCCAGCAGCCAAGACCGAGCGAACACCGGGGAGCTGTTTTTT	CASSQDRANTGELFF
13	TRBV19	TRBJ1-5	-	TGTGCCAGTAGTACAGGGGAACGCCAGCCCCAGCATTTT	CASSTGERQPQHF
15	TRBV18	TRBJ2-1	TRBD1	TGTGCCAGCTCACCGGACAGGGGCTCCTACAATGAGCAGTTCTTC	CASSPDRGSYNEQFF
14	TRBV4-1	TRBJ1-2	-	TGCGCCAGCAGCCAAGAAGCTGTGGAGTATGGCTACACCTTC	CASSQEAVEYGYTF
14	TRBV5-1	TRBJ2-7	TRBD2	TGCGCCAGCAGCTTGCTAGCGGGTGCCTACGAGCAGTACTTC	CASSLLAGAYEQYF
15	TRBV19	TRBJ1-1	-	TGTGCCAGTAGTATTCCCGGAGTAAGAGAGACTGAAGCTTTCTTT	CASSIPGVRETEAFF
17	TRBV7-9	TRBJ2-5	TRBD2	TGTGCCAGCAGCTTAGAGCCTAGCGGTATAAAGAGAGAGACCCAGTACTTC	CASSLEPSGIKRETQYF
15	TRBV13	TRBJ1-6	-	TGTGCCAGCAGCTTGGGCAACTCCTATAATTCACCCCTCCACTTT	CASSLGNSYNSPLHF
13	TRBV5-6	TRBJ1-1	-	TGTGCCAGCAGCTTGGGTGGCAACACTGAAGCTTTCTTT	CASSLGGNTEAFF
13	TRBV19	TRBJ2-7	-	TGTGCCAGTAGTATAGGGGCGGGGAACGAGCAGTACTTC	CASSIGAGNEQYF
17	TRBV9	TRBJ2-5	TRBD2	TGTGCCAGCAGCACCACTAGCGGGAGGGCTATTGGCGAGACCCAGTACTTC	CASSTTSGRAIGETQYF
14	TRBV18	TRBJ1-4	TRBD1	TGTGCCAGCTCACCGGACAGGAGTAATGAAAAACTGTTTTTT	CASSPDRSNEKLFF
15	TRBV11-2	TRBJ2-7	TRBD1	TGTGCCAGCAACCCGAGGGACAGGGGGGCAGGGGAGCAGTACTTC	CASNPRDRGAGEQYF
13	TRBV29-1	TRBJ2-5	TRBD2	TGCAGCGTACTAGCGGGGGGACAAGAGACCCAGTACTTC	CSVLAGGQETQYF
13	TRBV6-6	TRBJ1-4	-	TGTGCCAGCAAATACACTCCGGGGGAAAAACTGTTTTTT	CASKYTPGEKLFF
12	TRBV19	TRBJ1-1	-	TGTGCCAGTAGTGCACAGGGTGCGGCAGCTTTCTTT	CASSAQGAAAFF
13	TRBV5-1	TRBJ1-6	-	TGCGCCAGCAGTTCTACAGGGATTTCACCCCTCCACTTT	CASSSTGISPLHF
16	TRBV7-9	TRBJ2-5	-	TGTGCCAGCAGCTTATTATCTAGCTTTCCTCAAGAGACCCAGTACTTC	CASSLLSSFPQETQYF
15	TRBV7-2	TRBJ1-5	TRBD1	TGTGCCAGCAGCAGAGCCCGGGACAGTAATCAGCCCCAGCATTTT	CASSRARDSNQPQHF
15	TRBV5-1	TRBJ1-1	-	TGCGCCAGCAGCTTGGACCCGGGGGACTCCACTGAAGCTTTCTTT	CASSLDPGDSTEAFF
14	TRBV7-8	TRBJ1-1	-	TGTGCCAGCAGCCTCACCCGGGGGGACACTGAAGCTTTCTTT	CASSLTRGDTEAFF
13	TRBV9	TRBJ1-1	-	TGTGCCAGCAGCGTAGAGGGAGGCACTGAAGCTTTCTTT	CASSVEGGTEAFF
14	TRBV14	TRBJ1-1	-	TGTGCCAGCAGCCAAGATGCTAGGGGGTTTGAAGCTTTCTTT	CASSQDARGFEAFF
13	TRBV7-9	TRBJ2-7	-	TGTGCCAGCAGCTTTTACAGGGATTCCGAGCAGTACTTC	CASSFYRDSEQYF
13	TRBV10-3	TRBJ1-2	-	TGTGCCATCAGTTCGACAGGTGATGAAGGCTACACCTTC	CAISSTGDEGYTF
14	TRBV25-1	TRBJ1-1	-	TGTGCCAGCAGTGAATCCCAGGCAGGGACTGAAGCTTTCTTT	CASSESQAGTEAFF
15	TRBV18	TRBJ1-2	-	TGTGCCAGCTCACCCACGGGAGGGACTAACTATGGCTACACCTTC	CASSPTGGTNYGYTF
13	TRBV29-1	TRBJ2-7	-	TGCAGCGTTGAAGTAGGGGCGGAATACGAGCAGTACTTC	CSVEVGAEYEQYF
14	TRBV2	TRBJ2-3	-	TGTGCCAGCAGTGTCGTCAGGGCCGCAGATACGCAGTATTTT	CASSVVRAADTQYF
14	TRBV6-5	TRBJ2-3	-	TGTGCCAGCAGTTACACCGGGGGATCAGATACGCAGTATTTT	CASSYTGGSDTQYF
15	TRBV2	TRBJ2-1	TRBD1	TGTGCCAGCAGTTATAGACAGGGGGCTCTTGATGAGCAGTTCTTC	CASSYRQGALDEQFF
19	TRBV7-2	TRBJ2-3	-	TGTGCCAGCAGCTTAGCGCGGGGTTGGGGCTTGCCTAGCACAGATACGCAGTATTTT	CASSLARGWGLPSTDTQYF
15	TRBV5-1	TRBJ2-5	TRBD2	TGCGCCAGCAGCTTGGGGACTAGCATTGGTGGGACCCAGTACTTC	CASSLGTSIGGTQYF
14	TRBV6-1	TRBJ1-1	-	TGTGCCAGCAGTCGTTCACCTAGGGGCACTGAAGCTTTCTTT	CASSRSPRGTEAFF
18	TRBV6-1	TRBJ2-5	TRBD2	TGTGCCAGCAGTGACCAAAACGCCGGGACTAGCGCGAGGGAGACCCAGTACTTC	CASSDQNAGTSARETQYF
12	TRBV19	TRBJ1-1	-	TGTGCCAGTAGGGAGGGACGTGCTGAAGCTTTCTTT	CASREGRAEAFF
14	TRBV5-4	TRBJ2-5	TRBD2	TGTGCCAGCAGCTTTGGGACTAGCGGGATGGAGGTGTACTTC	CASSFGTSGMEVYF
16	TRBV5-1	TRBJ1-4	-	TGCGCCAGCAGCTTAGATAATAGACGGGGTAATGAAAAACTGTTTTTT	CASSLDNRRGNEKLFF
15	TRBV6-6	TRBJ2-1	-	TGTGCCAGCAGTACGCGTCGGGGAACCTACAATGAGCAGTTCTTC	CASSTRRGTYNEQFF
15	TRBV18	TRBJ1-1	-	TGTGCCAGCTCACGGTCGCAGGGTGATGTCACTGAAGCTTTCTTT	CASSRSQGDVTEAFF
11	TRBV7-2	TRBJ2-7	-	TGTGCCAGCAGCCCCGGGTACGAGCAGTACTTC	CASSPGYEQYF
15	TRBV19	TRBJ2-1	TRBD2	TGTGCCAGCGCGGGGACTAGCGGAGCCTACAATGAGCAGTTCTTC	CASAGTSGAYNEQFF
15	TRBV18	TRBJ1-3	-	TGTGCCAGCTCACCGGAGAGAGTATCTGGAAACACCATATATTTT	CASSPERVSGNTIYF
16	TRBV10-3	TRBJ1-1	-	TGTGCCATCAGTGAGTCGGGACAAAATAACCATAACCAAGCTTTCTTT	CAISESGQNNHNQAFF